The 16 T cell receptor beta chains presented below share a single source sample, sequenced in a study of cytomegalovirus exposure and HLA in healthy donors. Primers: 60 Vbeta forward and 13 Jbeta reverse. Using immunoSEQ multiplex PCR, the repertoire was profiled, and TCRdb retains in-frame clones only, with some absent. The data contain 210,000 or so clones, more than 60% of them singletons. The sequenced sample was PBMCs. The receptors were gathered from a man between 35 and 55 years old in good health and CMV-seronegative.

V is TRBV4-3 and J is TRBJ1-2; D call uncertain. V lost 4 bases and J 2 bases, leaving 17 bases between the germline ends. This CDR3 comprises 16 residues. Per the germline V gene, CDR1 is LGHNA and CDR2 is YSLEER. CDR3 region: CASSLASGIGNYGYTF. Written as DNA, the CDR3 is TGCGCCAGCAGCCTGGCGTCCGGGATAGGGAACTATGGCTACACCTTC.

This rearrangement joins TRBV4-1 to TRBJ1-4; perhaps TRBD1 as D (5 bases). The germline V gene has CDR1 MGHRA and CDR2 YSYEKL. V was clipped by 4 bases and J by 0 bases, with 9 bases between them. The CDR3 is made up of 15 amino acids. This CDR3 is CASSRAGATNEKLFF. The CDR3 DNA follows: TGCGCCAGCAGCCGTGCGGGGGCAACTAATGAAAAACTGTTTTTT.

The V and J genes are TRBV5-4 and TRBJ1-1; D unresolved. Germline values: CDR1 SGHNT, CDR2 YYREEE (reference sequence). Deletions cut 6 bases from V and 1 base from J, with 13 bases between. CDR3 length: 14 amino acids. The CDR3 nucleotides are TGTGCCAGCAAGGTCGGGGTGACGAACACTGAAGCTTTCTTT. Its translation: CASKVGVTNTEAFF.

This rearrangement joins TRBV29-1 to TRBJ2-3; weak D call: TRBD2 (6 bases). This CDR3 comprises 17 residues. Germline CDR1 and CDR2: SQVTM and ANQGSEA. Trimming cost V 3 bases and J 0 bases, with 19 bases left between them. CDR3 protein: CSVEGVRRGGSTDTQYF. The CDR3 coding sequence is TGCAGCGTTGAGGGGGTGCGGAGGGGCGGTAGCACAGATACGCAGTATTTT.

The rearrangement links TRBV4-1 to TRBJ1-3; D call uncertain. This CDR3 region has 16 residues. Germline CDR1 reads MGHRA; CDR2 reads YSYEKL. Trimming removed 4 bases from V and 3 bases from J, with 16 bases in between. In nucleotides, the CDR3 is TGCGCCAGCAGCCTATTTTTGGGCAGAGTTGGAAACACCATATATTTT. This encodes CASSLFLGRVGNTIYF.

In its sample, this clone was seen once. V gene TRBV7-9 combines with J gene TRBJ2-1; TRBD2 aligns across 13 bases. This CDR3 spans 15 amino acids. Per germline, CDR1 SEHNR and CDR2 FQNEAQ (reference sequence). J lost 8 bases, V lost 4 bases, and 5 bases had no gene match. The CDR3 loop reads CASSSGLAGIDEQFF. CDR3 nucleotides: TGTGCCAGCAGCTCGGGACTAGCGGGGATCGATGAGCAGTTCTTC.

J is TRBJ1-1 and V is TRBV30; 10 bases fit TRBD1. CDR1 and CDR2 from the germline V gene are GTSNPN and SVGIG (reference sequence). The J segment lost 0 bases and the V segment lost 2 bases, leaving 6 bases of the junction unmatched. The CDR3 contains 16 residues. The CDR3: CAWSKPGQGLNTEAFF. CDR3 bases: TGTGCCTGGAGTAAACCGGGACAGGGGTTGAACACTGAAGCTTTCTTT.

This chain joins TRBV27 and TRBJ1-1; 8 bases match TRBD1. V was clipped by 4 bases and J by 1 base; unmatched bases: 2. The CDR3 is 14 amino acids. Germline V CDR1 and CDR2: MNHEY, SMNVEV (reference sequence). The CDR3 DNA is TGTGCCAGCAGTTGGGGACAGGCGAACACTGAAGCTTTCTTT. Translated: CASSWGQANTEAFF.

The V call is TRBV9, the J call TRBJ2-1, with TRBD1 matching over 9 bases. CDR1 is SGDLS and CDR2 is YYNGEE in the germline V gene. This CDR3 is 16 amino acids long. V lost 3 bases and J lost 4; bases outside the gene matches: 8. In DNA form, the CDR3 reads TGTGCCAGCAGCGGAGGACAGGGGAATATATACAATGAGCAGTTCTTC. Translation gives CASSGGQGNIYNEQFF.

This chain uses TRBV10-3 with TRBJ2-5; perhaps TRBD2 as D (5 bases). The CDR3 contains 14 residues. The ends were cut back, 0 bases at V and 4 bases at J, with 9 bases in the middle. Germline lookup yields CDR1 ENHRY and CDR2 SYGVKD. The CDR3 region is CAISESGVRETQYF. CDR3 in DNA: TGTGCCATCAGTGAGTCCGGGGTGAGAGAGACCCAGTACTTC.

The V gene is TRBV19, the J gene TRBJ2-2; 9 bases agree with TRBD1. CDR1 is LNHDA, CDR2 SQIVND, per germline (reference sequence). The CDR3 spans 16 residues. V gave up 7 bases and J gave up 7 bases; unmatched junction bases: 13. This chain's CDR3 is CASTRPGTGLNGELFF. In DNA form, the CDR3 reads TGTGCCAGTACCCGACCTGGGACAGGGCTTAACGGGGAGCTGTTTTTT.

Only a few counts were recorded for this clone. This chain links TRBV7-2 with TRBJ1-3; 7 bases are a match to TRBD1. The trim removed 4 bases at V and 0 bases at J, leaving 6 bases unmatched. CDR1 and CDR2 (germline): SGHTA, FQGNSA. The length of the CDR3 is 16 residues. CDR3 loop: CASSWTGALSGNTIYF. The CDR3 DNA is TGTGCCAGCAGCTGGACAGGAGCTCTCTCTGGAAACACCATATATTTT. Full variable domain (missing parts from reference TRBV7-2 and TRBJ1-3): GAGVSQSPSNKVTEKGKDVELRCDPISGHTALYWYRQSLGQGLEFLIYFQGNSAPDKSGLPSDRFSAERTGGSVSTLTIQRTQQEDSAVYLCASSWTGALSGNTIYFGEGSWLTVV.

This chain connects TRBV10-3 to TRBJ1-5, with D perhaps matching TRBD1 (6 bases). Trimming cost V 0 bases and J 0 bases, with 6 bases left between them. The V gene's germline CDR1 is ENHRY and CDR2 SYGVKD. The length of the CDR3 is 15 residues. The CDR3 coding sequence is TGTGCCATCAGTGAGTCAGGGGGTAGCAATCAGCCCCAGCATTTT. Translation: CAISESGGSNQPQHF.

The chain is built from TRBV27 and TRBJ2-2; the D is unclear. V was trimmed by 3 bases and J by 6 bases, leaving 5 bases between them. The CDR3 runs 12 residues. From germline, CDR1 is MNHEY and CDR2 SMNVEV (reference sequence). CDR3 coding DNA: TGTGCCAGCAGTTTTCAGGCCGGGGAGCTGTTTTTT. Its translation is CASSFQAGELFF.

This clone was detected only a few times. The chain carries TRBV7-2 and TRBJ2-1, with 11 bases identical to TRBD2. J lost 5 bases, V lost 7 bases, and 4 bases had no gene match. Looked up from germline, CDR1 is SGHTA and CDR2 is FQGNSA. The CDR3 is 14 amino acids. Written as DNA, the CDR3 is TGTGCCAGCACCACGGGACTAGCGGACAATGAGCAGTTCTTC. Protein sequence: CASTTGLADNEQFF.

The chain uses TRBV27 and TRBJ2-7, with 8 bases fitting TRBD2. The length of the CDR3 is 16 residues. Germline V CDR1 and CDR2: MNHEY, SMNVEV (reference sequence). With V trimmed by 2 bases and J by 2 bases, 8 bases remained unmatched. Here the CDR3 reads CASSLLAGGIPYEQYF. CDR3 DNA: TGTGCCAGCAGTTTACTGGCGGGGGGTATCCCCTACGAGCAGTACTTC.